This T cell receptor (beta chain) was sequenced for a study of cytomegalovirus exposure and HLA in healthy donors (TCRdb year 2017). Regarding the study in general: An earlier analysis of some 600 of the donors reported approximately 280 Gb of sequence data and 117 million unique TCR beta sequences obtained from 180 million or so T cells. An early release covering 550 to 700 HLA-typed donors comprised about 300 gigabases of sequencing data and approximately 85 million unique TCR sequences. The genetic ancestry cluster associated with self-reported Caucasian donors included 81% of the roughly 380 genotyped donors. The study aimed to test whether signatures of past pathogen exposure could be identified by cataloging public T cell receptors. The study used immunosequencing to profile the T cell repertoires of about 670 subjects and linked those repertoires to cytomegalovirus serostatus. Along with the approximately 650-subject first cohort, a separate validation cohort of over a hundred different subjects was used. To predict cytomegalovirus infection status, the study brought together high-throughput TCR immunosequencing, statistical association of individual TCRs with disease status, and machine learning. A later analysis re-analyzed previously published TCR beta repertoires from 600 to 850 donors and added high-resolution HLA genotyping to study TCR occurrence patterns. In the later analysis, no new phenotypic data were used to find candidate immune exposures; instead, reliance was placed on TCR beta sequences and their occurrence across donors. In an earlier analysis of about 590 of the donors, high-throughput TCR beta sequencing was used to judge whether each TCR beta V gene segment behaved as functional or pseudogenic. Donor age, sex, ethnicity and CMV serostatus were collected together with the repertoire data. A later genetic analysis used genome-wide SNP genotypes for 398 of the 666 donors, treating that subset as a discovery cohort. All discovery cohort repertoires had been generated using a single sequencing platform. HLA typing included class I and class II loci at four-digit resolution. The number of typed donors differed by locus: about 620-630 for A, B, C, DRB1 and DQB1; approximately 520 for DQA1; some 610 for DPA1; and about 450 for DPB1. Because of strong linkage in the cohort, roughly five DR-DQ haplotypes were treated as single units for association and clustering. Among around 400 genotyped donors of the cohort, an average of roughly 240,000 unique TCR beta nucleotide sequences were sequenced per donor, around 18% of them non-productive. The research as a whole found: In this cohort, only TCR beta chains were sequenced, and detectable features were limited by the absence of alpha or paired-chain data. Roughly uniform sequencing depth across donors was assumed in presence/absence analyses, although this assumption may not hold. A total of some 180 TCR beta chains were listed by the study as associated with cytomegalovirus. In a later analysis, several top co-occurrence clusters were reported to appear linked to parvovirus B19, influenza, CMV and Epstein-Barr virus. According to a later analysis, most CMV-associated TCR beta chains appeared to be HLA-restricted, and the HLA associations seemed to be driven largely by CMV exposure. Most TCR sequences were seen in very few donors, while some public TCRs were found in many individuals. Roughly 17 rarely observed V segments, including chromosome 9 orphons, were excluded from the earlier analysis of 550 to 700 of the donors because counts were too low. The authors suggested that the approach could potentially be extended to other disease states and immunological phenotypes. A cluster of highly shared sequence variants was judged likely to be a technical artifact of the sequencing pipeline. An earlier analysis of 587 of the donors showed that most TCR beta V segments appeared in productive rearrangements either about 87% or about 30% of the time, which broadly matched IMGT annotations. In a later analysis, HLA-associated TCR beta chains showed more clonal expansion and lower generation probabilities than non-associated chains that were equally common. In a later analysis, 15,000 to 20,000 TCR beta sequences were associated with specific HLA alleles at a false discovery rate of 0.05. In vitro tests confirmed that three of the cytomegalovirus-associated TCR beta chains recognize cytomegalovirus antigens. Correlated functional status among segregating V segments might be attributable to linkage disequilibrium, but an unknown experimental factor could not be ruled out. When HLA alleles, especially DR and DQ, strongly co-occurred, TCR associations were difficult to assign to individual alleles. A later genetic analysis associated a missense DCLRE1C variant with V-gene and J-gene trimming of TCR beta chains, and an independent cohort replicated the association. For the cohort, immune exposure information was limited to CMV serostatus. The classifier was reported to diagnose cytomegalovirus status with high specificity and sensitivity in both the original and validation cohorts. According to a later analysis, TCR association rates differed among HLA loci, with DRB1 alleles showing the most associated TCRs and HLA-C alleles showing the fewest. A further reported finding was that TCR beta sequences accurately predicted the HLA-A and HLA-B alleles for most subjects in the first cohort. HLA typing was unavailable for some donors at each locus, so association tests used only the typed subset. A later genetic analysis reported fewer N-insertions in productive TCRs among donors in an Asian-associated ancestry cluster than the approximately 670-donor mean. Because the 87-base-pair reads could not distinguish some IMGT-functional V segments, including TRBV6-2 and TRBV6-3, those segments were excluded.

Receptors were amplified or captured by the immunoSEQ multiplex PCR assay. A mixture of 60 forward primers for TCR Vbeta segments and 13 reverse primers for TCR Jbeta segments was used in the multiplex PCR. The CDR3 region of rearranged TCR beta genes was amplified from genomic DNA by a multiplex PCR assay. Amplified TCR beta libraries were sequenced as 87-base-pair reads on the Illumina HiSeq System. On the study's bioinformatics: Across the 500 to 750 repertoires, a later analysis counted 80 million or so unique TCR beta chains, some 11 million of which were shared by at least two donors. Raw reads were error-corrected and collapsed into unique sequences by a nearest-neighbor algorithm in which closely related sequences were merged to remove PCR and sequencing errors. V, D and J gene segments were assigned by aligning CDR3 sequences to IMGT reference sequences. For a sequence to be retained, a match of at least six nucleotides to both a V gene segment and a J gene segment was required. A rearrangement counted as productive if the CDR3 had no stop codons and remained in frame with V and J, and every other rearrangement counted as non-productive. Following IMGT convention, CDR3 was defined as the stretch from the second conserved V-encoded cysteine up to the conserved J-encoded phenylalanine. The earlier analysis of around 640 of the donors excluded sequences that lacked an unambiguous match to a single V gene segment. An earlier analysis of 587 of the donors classified V segments as functional when productive rearrangements were above 56.7% and as segregating when the standard deviation between donors was above 5%. A statistical classification framework was built to diagnose cytomegalovirus status from the catalog of TCR beta chain sequences. In a later analysis, V and J genes were assigned by comparing TCR nucleotide sequences against IMGT/GENE-DB human TR gene sequences. In a later analysis, CDR3 sequences and most-parsimonious VDJ recombination scenarios were assigned using the TCRdist pipeline. In a later analysis, every TCR beta chain was defined by the combination of its CDR3 amino acid sequence and its V-gene family, and reads without a unique V-gene family were dropped. In a later analysis, several hundred highly shared, low-generation-probability nucleotide sequences were removed to address suspected cross-contamination and a sequencing artifact. In a later analysis, a clonal expansion index was calculated for each public chain from normalized within-repertoire ranks of inferred template counts. A later analysis computed generation probabilities with a VDJ recombination model fitted to out-of-frame rearrangements, and checked the results against IGoR. A later analysis scored TCR-TCR, TCR-HLA and TCR-CMV co-occurrence with hypergeometric tests, applying a repertoire-size bias correction to TCR pairs. In a later analysis, false discovery rates were estimated by permuting HLA or CMV assignments 20 times. A later analysis grouped co-occurring TCRs with DBSCAN, adding TCRdist sequence similarity when clustering within HLA-allele-positive subsets. Repertoires with fewer than 30,000 or more than 120,000 public chains, plus five repertoires with anomalous nucleotide sharing, were excluded from co-occurrence clustering. TCRdb stores this immuneACCESS table with in-frame sequences only. Part of the clones is absent; in the studies checked, under half of the shortfall reflects unresolved V genes, and no reason is known for the rest. V, J and clone size are taken as reported in that table, and D and trimming were inferred from the DNA itself. The sample table shows approximately 150,000 clones, and roughly 85% are seen once. The ten biggest clones cover about 2.7% of the sample.

Details on this clone: Its specific antigen is unknown. Base qualities are not recorded, but no much larger clone differs from it by a single base.

The V end gives up 8 bases and the J end 2 bases, leaving 5 bases in the junction not matched to a gene. CDR1 and CDR2, per the germline V gene, are SNHLY and FYNNEI. Spanning cysteine to phenylalanine, the CDR3 consists of 14 amino acids. Only the CDR3 part of the read is kept: 42 bases, read in frame from the first base. The cohort was made up of approximately 700 healthy bone marrow donors. At the time of sampling, every cohort member was nominally healthy, though immune exposures that went unrecorded were likely present. The donor was CMV seropositive and was included in the group of around 300 seropositive cohort members. A peripheral blood sample was provided by each donor, and peripheral blood mononuclear cells were used for TCR beta sequencing. The Qiagen DNeasy Blood Extraction Kit was used to extract genomic DNA from the blood cell samples.

The receptor comes from a young man in good health and CMV-seropositive. Sequencing input: PBMCs. Recombination joined TRBV2 with TRBJ2-3; TRBD2 matches 9 bases in the middle. The CDR3: CASGRTSVTDTQYF. Read as DNA, the sequence is TGTGCCAGCGGACGGACTAGCGTCACAGATACGCAGTATTTT. With the portions outside the CDR3 filled from the reference TRBV2 and TRBJ2-3 genes, the complete variable region becomes EPEVTQTPSHQVTQMGQEVILRCVPISNHLYFYWYRQILGQKVEFLVSFYNNEISEKSEIFDDQFSVERPDGSNFTLKIRSTKLEDSAMYFCASGRTSVTDTQYFGPGTRLTVL.